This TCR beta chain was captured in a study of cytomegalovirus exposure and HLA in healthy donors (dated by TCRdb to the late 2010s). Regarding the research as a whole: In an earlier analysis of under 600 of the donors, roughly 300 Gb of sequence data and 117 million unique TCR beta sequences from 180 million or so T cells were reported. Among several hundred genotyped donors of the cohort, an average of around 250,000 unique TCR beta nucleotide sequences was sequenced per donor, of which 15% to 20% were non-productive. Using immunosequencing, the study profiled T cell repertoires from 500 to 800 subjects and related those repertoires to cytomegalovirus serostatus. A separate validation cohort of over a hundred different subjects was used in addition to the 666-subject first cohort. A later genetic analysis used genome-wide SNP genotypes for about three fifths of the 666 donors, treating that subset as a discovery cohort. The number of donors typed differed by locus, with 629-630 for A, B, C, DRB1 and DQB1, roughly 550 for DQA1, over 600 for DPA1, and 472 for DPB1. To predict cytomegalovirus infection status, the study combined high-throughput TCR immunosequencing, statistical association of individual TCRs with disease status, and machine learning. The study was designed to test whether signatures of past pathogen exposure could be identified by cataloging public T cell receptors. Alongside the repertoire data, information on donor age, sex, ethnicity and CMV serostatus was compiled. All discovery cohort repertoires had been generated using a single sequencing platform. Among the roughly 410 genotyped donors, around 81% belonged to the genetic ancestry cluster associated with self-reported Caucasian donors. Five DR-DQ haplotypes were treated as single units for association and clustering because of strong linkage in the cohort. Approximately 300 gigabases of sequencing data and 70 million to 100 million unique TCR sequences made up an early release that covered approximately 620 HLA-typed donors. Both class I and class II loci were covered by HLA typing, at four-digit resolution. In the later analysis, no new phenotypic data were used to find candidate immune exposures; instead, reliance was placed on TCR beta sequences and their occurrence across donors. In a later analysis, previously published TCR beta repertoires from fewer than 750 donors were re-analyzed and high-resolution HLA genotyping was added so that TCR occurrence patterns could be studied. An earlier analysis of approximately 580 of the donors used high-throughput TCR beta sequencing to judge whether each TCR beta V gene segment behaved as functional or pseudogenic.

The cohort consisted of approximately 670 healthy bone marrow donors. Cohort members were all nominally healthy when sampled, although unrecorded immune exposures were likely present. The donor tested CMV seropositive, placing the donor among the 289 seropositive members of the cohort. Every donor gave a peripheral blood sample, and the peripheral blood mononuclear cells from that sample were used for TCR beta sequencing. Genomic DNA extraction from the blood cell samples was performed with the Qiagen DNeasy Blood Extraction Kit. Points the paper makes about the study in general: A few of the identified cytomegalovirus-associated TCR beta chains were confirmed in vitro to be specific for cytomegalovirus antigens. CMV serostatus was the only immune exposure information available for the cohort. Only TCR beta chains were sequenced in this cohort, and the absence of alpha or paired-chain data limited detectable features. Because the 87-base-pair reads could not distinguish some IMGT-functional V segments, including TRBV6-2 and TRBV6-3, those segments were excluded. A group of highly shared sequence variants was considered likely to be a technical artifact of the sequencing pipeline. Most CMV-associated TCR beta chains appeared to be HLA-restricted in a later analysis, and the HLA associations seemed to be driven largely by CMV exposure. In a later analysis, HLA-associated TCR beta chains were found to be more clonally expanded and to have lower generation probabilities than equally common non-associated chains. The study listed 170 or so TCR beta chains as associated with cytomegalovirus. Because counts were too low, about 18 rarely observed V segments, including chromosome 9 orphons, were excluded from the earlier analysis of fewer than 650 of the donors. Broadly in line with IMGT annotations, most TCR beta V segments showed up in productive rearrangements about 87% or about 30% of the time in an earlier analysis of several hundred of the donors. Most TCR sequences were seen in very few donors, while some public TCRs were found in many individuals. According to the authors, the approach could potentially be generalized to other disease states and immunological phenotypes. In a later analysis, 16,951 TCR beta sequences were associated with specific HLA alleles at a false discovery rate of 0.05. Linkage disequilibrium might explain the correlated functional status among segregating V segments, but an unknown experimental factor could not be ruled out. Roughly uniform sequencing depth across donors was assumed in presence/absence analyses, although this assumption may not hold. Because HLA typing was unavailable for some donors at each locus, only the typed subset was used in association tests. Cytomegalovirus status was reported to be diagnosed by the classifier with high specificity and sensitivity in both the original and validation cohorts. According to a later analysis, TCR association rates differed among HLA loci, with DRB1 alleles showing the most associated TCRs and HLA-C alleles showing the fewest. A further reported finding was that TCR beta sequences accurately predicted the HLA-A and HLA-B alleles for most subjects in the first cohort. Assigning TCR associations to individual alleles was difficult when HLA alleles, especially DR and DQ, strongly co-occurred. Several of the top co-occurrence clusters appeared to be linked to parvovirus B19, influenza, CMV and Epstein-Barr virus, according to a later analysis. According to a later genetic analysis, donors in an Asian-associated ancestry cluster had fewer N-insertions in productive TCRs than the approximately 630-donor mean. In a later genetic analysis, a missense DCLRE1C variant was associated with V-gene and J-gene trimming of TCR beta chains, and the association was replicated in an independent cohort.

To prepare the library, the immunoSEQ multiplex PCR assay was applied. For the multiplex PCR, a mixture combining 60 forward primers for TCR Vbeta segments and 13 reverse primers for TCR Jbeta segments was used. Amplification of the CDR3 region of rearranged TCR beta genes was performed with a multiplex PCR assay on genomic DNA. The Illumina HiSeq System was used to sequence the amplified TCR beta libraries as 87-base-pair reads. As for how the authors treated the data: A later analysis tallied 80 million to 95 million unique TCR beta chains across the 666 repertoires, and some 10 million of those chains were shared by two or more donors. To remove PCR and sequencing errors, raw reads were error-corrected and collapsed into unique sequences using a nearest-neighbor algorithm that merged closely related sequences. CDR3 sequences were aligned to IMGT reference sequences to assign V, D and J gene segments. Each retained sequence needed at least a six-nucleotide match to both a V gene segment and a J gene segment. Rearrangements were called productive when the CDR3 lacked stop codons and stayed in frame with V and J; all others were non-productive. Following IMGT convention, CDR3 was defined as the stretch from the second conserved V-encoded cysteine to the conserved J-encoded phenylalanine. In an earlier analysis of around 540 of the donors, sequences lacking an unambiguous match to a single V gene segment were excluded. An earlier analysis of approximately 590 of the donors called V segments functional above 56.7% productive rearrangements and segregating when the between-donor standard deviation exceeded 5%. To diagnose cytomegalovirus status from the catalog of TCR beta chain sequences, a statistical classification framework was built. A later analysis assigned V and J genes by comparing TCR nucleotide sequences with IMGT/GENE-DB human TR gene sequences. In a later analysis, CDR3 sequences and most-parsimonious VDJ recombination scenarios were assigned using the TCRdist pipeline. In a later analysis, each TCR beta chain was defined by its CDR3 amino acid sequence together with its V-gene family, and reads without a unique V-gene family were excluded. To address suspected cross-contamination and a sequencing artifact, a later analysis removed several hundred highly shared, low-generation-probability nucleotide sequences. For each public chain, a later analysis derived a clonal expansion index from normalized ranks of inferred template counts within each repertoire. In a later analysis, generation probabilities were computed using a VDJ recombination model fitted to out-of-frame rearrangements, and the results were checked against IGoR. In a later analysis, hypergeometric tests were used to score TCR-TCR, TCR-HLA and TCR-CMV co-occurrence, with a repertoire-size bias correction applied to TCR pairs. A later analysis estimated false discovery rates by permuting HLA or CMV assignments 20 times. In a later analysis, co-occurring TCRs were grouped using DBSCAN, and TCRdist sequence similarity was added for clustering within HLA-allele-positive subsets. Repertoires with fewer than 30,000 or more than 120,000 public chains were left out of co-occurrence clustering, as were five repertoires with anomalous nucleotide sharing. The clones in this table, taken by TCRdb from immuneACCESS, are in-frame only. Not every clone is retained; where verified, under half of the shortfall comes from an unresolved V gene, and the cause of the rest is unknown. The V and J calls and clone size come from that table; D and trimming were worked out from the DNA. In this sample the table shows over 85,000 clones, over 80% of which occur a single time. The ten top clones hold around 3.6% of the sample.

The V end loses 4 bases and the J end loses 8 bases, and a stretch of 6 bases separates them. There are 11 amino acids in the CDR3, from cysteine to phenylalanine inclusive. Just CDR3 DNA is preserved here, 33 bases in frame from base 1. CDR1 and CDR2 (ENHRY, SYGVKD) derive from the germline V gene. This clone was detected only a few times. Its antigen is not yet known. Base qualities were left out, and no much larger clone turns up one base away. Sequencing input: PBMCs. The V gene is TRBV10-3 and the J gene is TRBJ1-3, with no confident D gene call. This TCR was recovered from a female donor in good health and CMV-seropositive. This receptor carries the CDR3 CAISAGDTIYF. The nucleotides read TGTGCCATCAGTGCCGGGGACACCATATATTTT.